This record looks at one T cell receptor beta chain sequence and its context. Which antigen it targets is not known. No much larger clone exists at a distance of one base, and base qualities are not known. These data belong to a study of OX40 agonist ivuxolimab in advanced cancers. Background for the entire study: The costimulatory receptor OX40 (CD134) was targeted by ivuxolimab, a fully human IgG2 agonistic monoclonal antibody. Intravenous ivuxolimab was administered to patients every 2 weeks at six dose levels: 0.01, 0.1, 0.3, 1.5, 3 and 10 mg/kg. Among the roughly 54 dose-escalation patients, about 19 had hepatocellular carcinoma, approximately 15 melanoma, 9 renal cell carcinoma and 9 head and neck cancer. A male proportion of roughly 80% and a mean age of roughly 58 years, ranging from 23 to 79, were recorded for the dose-escalation cohort. Patients were allowed to have had prior anti-PD-1, anti-PD-L1 or anti-CTLA-4 therapy, and 40% of the dose-escalation patients had previously received checkpoint inhibitors. Partial responses occurred in three dose-escalation patients, of whom one had hepatocellular carcinoma and two had cutaneous melanoma. Peripheral TCRbeta sequencing aimed to test whether ivuxolimab altered TCR sequence diversity and caused clonal T-cell expansion. The paper reports the monotherapy dose-escalation portion (N of about 50 patients) of the phase I ivuxolimab trial. What the study reported, not specific to this receptor: Partial responders in the 0.1-3.0 mg/kg groups had among the lowest normalized peripheral clonal expansion, especially among CD8+ T cells. Low levels of normalized T-cell clonal expansion were also seen in some nonresponding patients. At doses from 0.1 to 3.0 mg/kg, clonal expansion was seen in both CD4+ and CD8+ blood T cells between baseline and week 6. On average, CD8+ T cells showed more expanded clones than CD4+ T cells after ivuxolimab. The antigen specificity of the peripheral T cells that underwent clonal expansion was not determined.

For sequencing of the TCRbeta CDR3 region, genomic DNA was extracted from the sorted cells. The immunoSEQ Assay was used for sequencing of TCRbeta CDR3 regions. Held by TCRdb, this immuneACCESS table contains in-frame sequences only and omits some clones. Under half of the omission traces to an unresolved V gene where checked; the cause of the rest is unknown. This sample lists tens of thousands of clones; 90% were detected once. Jointly, the top ten make up 5.4% of the sample. The trial excluded patients who had a history of autoimmune disease or who were on systemic immunosuppression. Peripheral blood for TCR sequencing was drawn from every dose cohort at baseline, at cycle 4 day 1 and at cycle 7 day 1. Samples came from an open-label, multicenter, first-in-human phase I dose-escalation trial of ivuxolimab. The trial enrolled adults with locally advanced or metastatic head and neck squamous cell, hepatocellular, melanoma or renal cell carcinoma. Before TCR sequencing, CD4+ T cells and CD8+ T cells were sorted from peripheral blood as separate populations.

The CDR3 numbers 15 residues from cysteine through phenylalanine. Only the CDR3 part of the read is kept: 45 bases, read in frame from the first base. CDR1 and CDR2, per the germline V gene, are KGHSH and LQKENI. V lost 3 bases and J lost 2 bases; the stretch between them is 13 bases long. The sample here was CD4+ or CD8+ T cells sorted from blood, taken in a trial of the OX40 agonist ivuxolimab. This TCR derives from an adult with an advanced solid tumor such as melanoma, head and neck, liver or kidney cancer. Rearrangement joined TRBV18 to TRBJ1-1; TRBD1 is a possible D gene, resting on 6 matching bases. The DNA sequence reads TGTGCCAGCTCACCTCGGGACAACATAAACACTGAAGCTTTCTTT. The encoded protein is CASSPRDNINTEAFF.